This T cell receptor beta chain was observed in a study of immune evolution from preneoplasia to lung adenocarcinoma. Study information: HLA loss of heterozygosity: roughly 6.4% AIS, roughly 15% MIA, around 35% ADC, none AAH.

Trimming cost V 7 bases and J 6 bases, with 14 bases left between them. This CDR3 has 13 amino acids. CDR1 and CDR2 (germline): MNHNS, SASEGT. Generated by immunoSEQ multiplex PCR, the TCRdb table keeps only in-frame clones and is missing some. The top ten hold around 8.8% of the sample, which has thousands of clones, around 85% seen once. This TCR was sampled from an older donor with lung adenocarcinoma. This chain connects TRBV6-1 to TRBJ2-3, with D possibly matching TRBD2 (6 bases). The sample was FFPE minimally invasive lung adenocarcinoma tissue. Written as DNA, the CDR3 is TGTGCCAGCATCGGGGGTGCCCGGGATACGCAGTATTTT. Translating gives CASIGGARDTQYF.